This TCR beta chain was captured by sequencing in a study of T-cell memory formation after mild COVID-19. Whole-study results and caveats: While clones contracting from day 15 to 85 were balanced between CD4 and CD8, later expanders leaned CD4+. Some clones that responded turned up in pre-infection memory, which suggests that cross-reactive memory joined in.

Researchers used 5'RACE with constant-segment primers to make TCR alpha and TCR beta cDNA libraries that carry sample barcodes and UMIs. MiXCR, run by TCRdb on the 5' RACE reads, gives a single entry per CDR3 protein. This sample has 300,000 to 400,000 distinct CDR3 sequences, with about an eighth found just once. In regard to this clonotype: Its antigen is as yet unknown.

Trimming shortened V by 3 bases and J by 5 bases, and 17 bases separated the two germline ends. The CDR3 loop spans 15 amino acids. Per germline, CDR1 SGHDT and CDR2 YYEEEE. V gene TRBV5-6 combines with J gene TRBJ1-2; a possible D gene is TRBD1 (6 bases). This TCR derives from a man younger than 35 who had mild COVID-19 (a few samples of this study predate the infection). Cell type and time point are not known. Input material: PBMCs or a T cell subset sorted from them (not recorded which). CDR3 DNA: TGTGCCAGCAGCTGGGGGCGGGACGGACCTTATGGCTACACCTTC. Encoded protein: CASSWGRDGPYGYTF.